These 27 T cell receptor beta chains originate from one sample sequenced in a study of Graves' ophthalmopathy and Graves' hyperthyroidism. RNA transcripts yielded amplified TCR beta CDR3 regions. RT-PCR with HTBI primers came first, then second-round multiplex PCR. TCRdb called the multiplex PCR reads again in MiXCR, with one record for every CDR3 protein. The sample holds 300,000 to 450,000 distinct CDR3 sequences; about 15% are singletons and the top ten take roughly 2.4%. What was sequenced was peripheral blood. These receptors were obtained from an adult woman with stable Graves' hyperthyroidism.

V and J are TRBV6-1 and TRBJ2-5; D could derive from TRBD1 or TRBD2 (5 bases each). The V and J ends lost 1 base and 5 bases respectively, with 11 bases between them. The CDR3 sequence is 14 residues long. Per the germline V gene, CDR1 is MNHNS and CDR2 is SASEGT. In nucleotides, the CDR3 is TGTGCCAGCAGTGAAGGGGGCGGCGGGGAGACCCAGTACTTC. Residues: CASSEGGGGETQYF.

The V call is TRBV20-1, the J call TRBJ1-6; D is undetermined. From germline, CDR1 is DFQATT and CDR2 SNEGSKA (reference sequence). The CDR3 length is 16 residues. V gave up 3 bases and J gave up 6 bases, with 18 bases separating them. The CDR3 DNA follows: TGCAGTGCTAGCTCGCGACACCATGGAACTAATTCACCCCTCCACTTT. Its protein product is CSASSRHHGTNSPLHF.

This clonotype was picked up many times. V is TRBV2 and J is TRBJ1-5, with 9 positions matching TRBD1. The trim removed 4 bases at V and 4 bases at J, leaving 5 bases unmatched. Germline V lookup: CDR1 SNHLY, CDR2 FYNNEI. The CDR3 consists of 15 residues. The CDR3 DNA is TGTGCCAGCAGTGCGTTCGGGACAGGGAATCAGCCCCAGCATTTT. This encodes CASSAFGTGNQPQHF. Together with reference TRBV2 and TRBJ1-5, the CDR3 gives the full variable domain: EPEVTQTPSHQVTQMGQEVILRCVPISNHLYFYWYRQILGQKVEFLVSFYNNEISEKSEIFDDQFSVERPDGSNFTLKIRSTKLEDSAMYFCASSAFGTGNQPQHFGDGTRLSIL.

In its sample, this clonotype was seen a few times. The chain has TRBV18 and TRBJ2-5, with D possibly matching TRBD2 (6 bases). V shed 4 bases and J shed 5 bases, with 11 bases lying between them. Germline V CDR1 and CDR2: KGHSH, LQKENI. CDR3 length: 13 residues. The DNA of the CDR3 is TGTGCCAGCTCACGGGCGGGGCAGGAGACCCAGTACTTC. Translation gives CASSRAGQETQYF.

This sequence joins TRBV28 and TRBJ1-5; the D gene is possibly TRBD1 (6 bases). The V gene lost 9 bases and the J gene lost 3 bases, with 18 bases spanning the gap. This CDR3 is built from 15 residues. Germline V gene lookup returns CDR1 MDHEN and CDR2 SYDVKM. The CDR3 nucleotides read TGTGCCAGTAGTACAGACAGGCTCCTCAATCAGCCCCAGCATTTT. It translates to CASSTDRLLNQPQHF.

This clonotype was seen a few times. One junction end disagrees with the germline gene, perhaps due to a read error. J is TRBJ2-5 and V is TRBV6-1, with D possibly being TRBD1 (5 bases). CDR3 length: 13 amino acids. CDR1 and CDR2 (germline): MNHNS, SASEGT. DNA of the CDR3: TGTGTCAGCAGTCAGGGAAACCAAGAGACCCGGTACTTC. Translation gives CVSSQGNQETRYF.

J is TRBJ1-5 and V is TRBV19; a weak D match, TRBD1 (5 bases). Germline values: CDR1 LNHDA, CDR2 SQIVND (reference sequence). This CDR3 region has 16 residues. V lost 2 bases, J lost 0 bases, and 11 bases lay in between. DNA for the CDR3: TGTGCCAGTAGTATATGGTATGGGGCTAGCAATCAGCCCCAGCATTTT. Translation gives CASSIWYGASNQPQHF. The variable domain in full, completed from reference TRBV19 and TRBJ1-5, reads DGGITQSPKYLFRKEGQNVTLSCEQNLNHDAMYWYRQDPGQGLRLIYYSQIVNDFQKGDIAEGYSVSREKKESFPLTVTSAQKNPTAFYLCASSIWYGASNQPQHFGDGTRLSIL.

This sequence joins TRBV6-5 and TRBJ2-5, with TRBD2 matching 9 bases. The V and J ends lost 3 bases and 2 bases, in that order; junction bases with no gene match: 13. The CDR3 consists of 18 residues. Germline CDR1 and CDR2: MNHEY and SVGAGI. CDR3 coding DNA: TGTGCCAGCAGTTATTCCCCATCGCCTAGCGGGGTGCAAGAGACCCAGTACTTC. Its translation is CASSYSPSPSGVQETQYF.

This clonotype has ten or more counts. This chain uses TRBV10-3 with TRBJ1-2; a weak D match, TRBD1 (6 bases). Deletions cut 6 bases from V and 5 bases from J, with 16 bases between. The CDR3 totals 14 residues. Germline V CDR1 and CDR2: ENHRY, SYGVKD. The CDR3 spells CAISTETGKYGYTF. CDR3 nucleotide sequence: TGTGCCATCAGCACAGAGACAGGCAAATATGGCTACACCTTC.

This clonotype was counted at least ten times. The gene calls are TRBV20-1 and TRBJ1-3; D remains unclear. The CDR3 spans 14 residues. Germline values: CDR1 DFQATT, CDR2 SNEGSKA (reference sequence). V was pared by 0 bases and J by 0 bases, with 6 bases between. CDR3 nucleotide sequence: TGCAGTGCTAGAGATGCAGGCTCTGGAAACACCATATATTTT. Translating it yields CSARDAGSGNTIYF.

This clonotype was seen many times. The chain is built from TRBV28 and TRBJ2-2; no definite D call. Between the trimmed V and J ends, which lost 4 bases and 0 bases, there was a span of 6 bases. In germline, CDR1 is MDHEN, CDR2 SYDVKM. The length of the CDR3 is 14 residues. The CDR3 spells CASSYQPNTGELFF. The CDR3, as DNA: TGTGCCAGCAGTTATCAGCCGAACACCGGGGAGCTGTTTTTT.

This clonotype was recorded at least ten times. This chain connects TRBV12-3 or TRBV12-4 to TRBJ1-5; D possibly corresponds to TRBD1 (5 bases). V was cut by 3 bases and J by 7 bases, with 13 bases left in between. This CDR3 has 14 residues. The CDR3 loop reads CASSFEGMRQPQHF. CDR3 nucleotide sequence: TGTGCCAGCAGTTTTGAGGGGATGAGACAGCCCCAGCATTTT.

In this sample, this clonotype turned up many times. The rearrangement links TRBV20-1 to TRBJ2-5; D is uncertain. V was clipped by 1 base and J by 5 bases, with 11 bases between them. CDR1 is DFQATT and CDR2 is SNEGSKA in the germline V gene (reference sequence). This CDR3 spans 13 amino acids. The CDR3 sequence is CSARVADGETQYF. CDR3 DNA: TGCAGTGCTAGAGTGGCGGACGGGGAGACCCAGTACTTC.

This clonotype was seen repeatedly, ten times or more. The CDR3 coding sequence is TGTGCCACTAGTGGGGCCTACGAGCAGTACTTC. It codes for CATSGAYEQYF. The chain links TRBV2 to TRBJ2-7; D is uncertain. Germline V gene data show CDR1 as SNHLY and CDR2 as FYNNEI. Trimming pared 10 bases from V and 2 bases from J, leaving 9 bases between. The length of the CDR3 is 11 residues.

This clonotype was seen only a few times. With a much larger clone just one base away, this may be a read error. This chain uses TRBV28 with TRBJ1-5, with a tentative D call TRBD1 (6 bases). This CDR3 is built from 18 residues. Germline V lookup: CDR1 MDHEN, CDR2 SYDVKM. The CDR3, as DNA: TGTGCCAGCGGTTTTCTATCTTTCCGGGGGCGCAGCAATCAGCCCCAGCATTTT. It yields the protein CASGFLSFRGRSNQPQHF.

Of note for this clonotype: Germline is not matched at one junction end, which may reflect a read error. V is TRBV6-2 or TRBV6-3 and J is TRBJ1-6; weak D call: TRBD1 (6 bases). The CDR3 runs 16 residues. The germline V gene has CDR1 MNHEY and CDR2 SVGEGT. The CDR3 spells CASSCSGGAWNSPLHF. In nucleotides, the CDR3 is TGTGCCAGCAGTTGCTCGGGGGGCGCTTGGAATTCACCCCTTCACTTT.

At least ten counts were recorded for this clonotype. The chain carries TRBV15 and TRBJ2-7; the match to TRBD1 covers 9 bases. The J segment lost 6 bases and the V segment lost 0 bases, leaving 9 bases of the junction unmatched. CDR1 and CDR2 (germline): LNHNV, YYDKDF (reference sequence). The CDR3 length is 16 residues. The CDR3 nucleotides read TGTGCCACCAGCAGAGATTACGGGACAGGGTACATCGAGCAGTACTTC. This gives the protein CATSRDYGTGYIEQYF.

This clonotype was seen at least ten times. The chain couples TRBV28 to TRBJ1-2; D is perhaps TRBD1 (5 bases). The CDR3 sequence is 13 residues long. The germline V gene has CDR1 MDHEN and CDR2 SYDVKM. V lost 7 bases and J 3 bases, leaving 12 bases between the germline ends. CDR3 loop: CASISGTDYGYTF. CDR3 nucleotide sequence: TGTGCCAGCATCTCCGGGACGGACTATGGCTACACCTTC.

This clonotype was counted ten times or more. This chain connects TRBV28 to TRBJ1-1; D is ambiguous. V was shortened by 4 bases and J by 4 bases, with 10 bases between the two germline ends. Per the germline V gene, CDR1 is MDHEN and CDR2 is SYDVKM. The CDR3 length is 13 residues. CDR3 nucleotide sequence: TGTGCCAGCAGTTCTTGGTCGGTCACTGAAGCTTTCTTT. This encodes CASSSWSVTEAFF.

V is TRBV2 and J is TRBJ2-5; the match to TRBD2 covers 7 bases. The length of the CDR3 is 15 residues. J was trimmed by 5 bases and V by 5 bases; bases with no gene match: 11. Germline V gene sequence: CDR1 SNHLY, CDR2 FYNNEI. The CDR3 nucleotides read TGTGCCAGCAGTCCCGTGGGAGGGCCTGGGGAGACCCAGTACTTC. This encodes CASSPVGGPGETQYF.

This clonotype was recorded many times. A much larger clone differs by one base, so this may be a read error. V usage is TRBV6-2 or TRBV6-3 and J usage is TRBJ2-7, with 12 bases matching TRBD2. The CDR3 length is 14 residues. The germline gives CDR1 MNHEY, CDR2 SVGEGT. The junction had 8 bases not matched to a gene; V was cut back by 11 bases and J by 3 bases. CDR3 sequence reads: CAGKTSGSHYEQYF. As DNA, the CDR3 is TGTGCCGGCAAGACTAGCGGGAGTCACTACGAGCAGTACTTC.

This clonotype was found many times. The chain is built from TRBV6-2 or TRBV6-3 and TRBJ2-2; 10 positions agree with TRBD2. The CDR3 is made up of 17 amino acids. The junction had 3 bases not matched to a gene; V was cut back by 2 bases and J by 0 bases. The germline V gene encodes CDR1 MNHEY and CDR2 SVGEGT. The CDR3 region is CASSYEGLASNTGELFF. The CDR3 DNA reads TGTGCCAGCAGTTACGAGGGACTAGCGTCGAACACCGGGGAGCTGTTTTTT.

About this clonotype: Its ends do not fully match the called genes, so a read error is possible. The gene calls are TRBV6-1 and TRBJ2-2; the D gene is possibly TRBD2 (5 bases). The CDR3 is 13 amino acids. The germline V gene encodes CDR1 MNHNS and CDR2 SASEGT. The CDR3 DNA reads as TGTGCCAGCAGCTCCATGGTTTCCGGGGATCTGTTTTTT. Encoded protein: CASSSMVSGDLFF.

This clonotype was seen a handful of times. In DNA, the CDR3 is TGTGCCAGCAGCCGTGGGGTTTCGGGAAACTACGAGCAGTACTTC. Translated, it gives CASSRGVSGNYEQYF. The rearrangement links TRBV5-4 to TRBJ2-7; TRBD2 might be the D (5 bases). The CDR3 has 15 residues. Per the germline V gene, CDR1 is SGHNT and CDR2 is YYREEE (reference sequence). V lost 4 bases to trimming and J lost 3 bases, with 17 bases between them.

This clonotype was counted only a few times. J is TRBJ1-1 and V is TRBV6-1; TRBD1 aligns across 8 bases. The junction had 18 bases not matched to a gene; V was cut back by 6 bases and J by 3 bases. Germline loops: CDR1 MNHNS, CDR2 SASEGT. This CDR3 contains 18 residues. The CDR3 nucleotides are TGTGCCAGCAGGGATCTGGACAGGGCGAGAGGCGACTACACTGAAGCTTTCTTT. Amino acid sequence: CASRDLDRARGDYTEAFF.

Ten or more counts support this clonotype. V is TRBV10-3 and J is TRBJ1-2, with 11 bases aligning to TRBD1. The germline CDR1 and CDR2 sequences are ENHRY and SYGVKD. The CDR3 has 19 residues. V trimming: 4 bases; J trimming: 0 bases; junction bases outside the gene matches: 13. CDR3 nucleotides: TGTGCCATCAGTGGGGACAGGGGGATACAACAATTGCCTAACTATGGCTACACCTTC. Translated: CAISGDRGIQQLPNYGYTF.

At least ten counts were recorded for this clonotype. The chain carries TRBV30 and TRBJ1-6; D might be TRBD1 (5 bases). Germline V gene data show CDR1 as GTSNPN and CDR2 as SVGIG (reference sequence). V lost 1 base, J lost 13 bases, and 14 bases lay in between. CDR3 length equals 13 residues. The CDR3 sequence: CAWSEGTASPLHF. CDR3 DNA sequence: TGTGCCTGGAGTGAAGGGACCGCGTCGCCCCTCCACTTT.